This T cell receptor (beta chain) is from a study of CD8+CD57+ T cells in acquired aplastic anemia. Study context: Each DNA sample taken from sorted CD4+ and CD8+ cells came to 3 to 4 ug on average.

The germline CDR1 and CDR2 sequences are SGHTA and FQGTGA. Trimming took 4 bases from V and 4 from J, leaving 11 bases between them. This CDR3 is built from 14 residues. Both TCR beta VDJ combination and CDR3 sequence profiling were carried out. Genomic DNA was the template for this profiling. From the reads, TCRdb called clonotypes with MiXCR, one entry per CDR3 protein. Here the sample spans 200,000 or so distinct CDR3 sequences, 55% to 65% being singletons. As concerns this clonotype: What it binds is unknown.

The authors sequenced patients whose flow cytometry had shown CD8+CD57+ cell expansion. There were no patients without severe acquired aplastic anemia. Broader study findings: The CD8+ Simpson's diversity of patients and controls was not significantly different. Patients and controls shared twenty-nine CD8+ CDR3 sequences.

The J gene is TRBJ1-3, the V gene TRBV7-3; D gene unclear. The specimen was sorted CD4+, CD8+, or CD8+CD57+ T cells (not recorded which) from PBMCs. The receptor was derived from a human donor with aplastic anemia. The chain's CDR3 is CASSSTALGNTIYF. The CDR3 nucleotides are TGTGCCAGCAGCTCAACGGCGTTAGGAAACACCATATATTTT.